Here is one TCR beta chain with its context. No antigen is known for it. This record comes from a study of cytotoxic CD8 clonotypes in ibrutinib-treated CLL. Study-wide points: T-cell clonality at baseline went above that of age-matched healthy donors and rose and fell with circulating CD8+ T-cell counts. On treatment, the uncommon public clonotypes contracted or remained stable.

Only in-frame clones appear in the TCRdb table, and some are missing; sequencing was by immunoSEQ multiplex PCR. Altogether about 310,000 clones are present, about 80% being singletons, with the ten largest covering 5% to 7%. J lost 8 bases, V lost 3 bases, and 12 bases had no gene match. The CDR3 runs to 16 residues. The germline V gene has CDR1 LGHNA and CDR2 YSLEER. Material: PBMCs, obtained before ibrutinib treatment. The sequence was obtained from a human donor with chronic lymphocytic leukemia. The rearrangement links TRBV4-3 to TRBJ1-4; TRBD1 agrees at 7 bases. CDR3 sequence reads: CASSHNPDRENEKLFF. Here the CDR3 DNA reads TGCGCCAGCAGCCATAATCCCGACAGGGAGAACGAAAAACTGTTTTTT.